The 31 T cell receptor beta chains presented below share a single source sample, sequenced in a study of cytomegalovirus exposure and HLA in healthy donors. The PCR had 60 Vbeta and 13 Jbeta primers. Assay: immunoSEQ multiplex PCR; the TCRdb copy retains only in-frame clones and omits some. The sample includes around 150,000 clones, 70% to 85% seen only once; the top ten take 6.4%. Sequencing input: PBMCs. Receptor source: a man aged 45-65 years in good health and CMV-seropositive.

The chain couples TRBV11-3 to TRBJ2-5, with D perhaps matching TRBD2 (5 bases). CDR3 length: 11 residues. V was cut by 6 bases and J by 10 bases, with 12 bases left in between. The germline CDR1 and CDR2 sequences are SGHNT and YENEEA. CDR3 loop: CASSVERLQYF. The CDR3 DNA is TGTGCCAGCAGTGTTGAGCGGCTCCAGTACTTC.

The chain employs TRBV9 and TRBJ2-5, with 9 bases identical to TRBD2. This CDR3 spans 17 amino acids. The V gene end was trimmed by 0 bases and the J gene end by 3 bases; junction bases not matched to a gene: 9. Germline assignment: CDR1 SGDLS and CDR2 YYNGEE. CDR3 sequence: CASSVDISGGLKETQYF. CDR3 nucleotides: TGTGCCAGCAGCGTAGATATTAGCGGGGGACTTAAAGAGACCCAGTACTTC. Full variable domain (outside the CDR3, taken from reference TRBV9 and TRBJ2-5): DSGVTQTPKHLITATGQRVTLRCSPRSGDLSVYWYQQSLDQGLQFLIQYYNGEERAKGNILERFSAQQFPDLHSELNLSSLELGDSALYFCASSVDISGGLKETQYFGPGTRLLVL.

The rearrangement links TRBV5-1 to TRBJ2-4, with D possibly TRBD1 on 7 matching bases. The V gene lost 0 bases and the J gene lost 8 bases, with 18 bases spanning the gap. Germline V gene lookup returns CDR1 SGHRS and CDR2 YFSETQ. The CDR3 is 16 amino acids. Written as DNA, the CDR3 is TGCGCCAGCAGCTTGGGTGGTGCAGGGGGGCTTGACATTCAGTACTTC. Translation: CASSLGGAGGLDIQYF.

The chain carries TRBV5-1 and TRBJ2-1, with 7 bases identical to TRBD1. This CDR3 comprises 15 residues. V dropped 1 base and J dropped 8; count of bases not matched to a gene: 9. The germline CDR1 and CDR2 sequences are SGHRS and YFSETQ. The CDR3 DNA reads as TGCGCCAGCAGCTTGTTGAGACAGGGACCGGATGAGCAGTTCTTC. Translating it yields CASSLLRQGPDEQFF.

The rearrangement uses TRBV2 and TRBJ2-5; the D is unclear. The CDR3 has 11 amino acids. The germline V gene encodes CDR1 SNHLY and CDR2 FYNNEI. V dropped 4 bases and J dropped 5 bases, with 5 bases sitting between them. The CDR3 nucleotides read TGTGCCAGCAGTGCAGTGGAGACCCAGTACTTC. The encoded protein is CASSAVETQYF.

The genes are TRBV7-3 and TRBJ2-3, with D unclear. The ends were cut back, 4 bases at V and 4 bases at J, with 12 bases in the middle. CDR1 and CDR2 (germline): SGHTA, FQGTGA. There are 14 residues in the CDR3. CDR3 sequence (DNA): TGTGCCAGCAGCTCTCTTCACTCGTCAGATACGCAGTATTTT. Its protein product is CASSSLHSSDTQYF.

CDR3 DNA: TGTGCCAGCAGCGCGCTGGGTAGAGGATGGAATGAGCAGTTCTTC. Encoded protein: CASSALGRGWNEQFF. The chain couples TRBV7-8 to TRBJ2-1; D gene unclear. CDR1 and CDR2 (germline): SGHVS, FQNEAQ. V lost 5 bases to trimming and J lost 7 bases, with 18 bases between them. The CDR3 spans 15 residues.

This chain's CDR3 is CASSLVGMGYGYTF. Written as DNA, the CDR3 is TGTGCCAGCAGCCTTGTGGGCATGGGCTATGGCTACACCTTC. V is TRBV7-8 and J is TRBJ1-2; D gene unclear. The ends were cut back, 5 bases at V and 4 bases at J, with 14 bases in the middle. Germline V gene data show CDR1 as SGHVS and CDR2 as FQNEAQ. The CDR3 totals 14 residues.

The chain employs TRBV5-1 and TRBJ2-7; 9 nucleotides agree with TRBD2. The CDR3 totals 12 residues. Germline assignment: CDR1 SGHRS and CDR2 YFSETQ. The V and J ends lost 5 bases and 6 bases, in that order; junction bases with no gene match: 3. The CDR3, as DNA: TGCGCCAGCAGAGCGGGAGGTAGCGAGCAGTACGTC. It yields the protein CASRAGGSEQYV.

CDR3 coding DNA: TGTGCCATCAGTGAGTCGAGGGAGTCAGATACGCAGTATTTT. Its protein product is CAISESRESDTQYF. The chain employs TRBV10-3 and TRBJ2-3; D perhaps matches TRBD2 (5 bases). The CDR3 totals 14 residues. Germline V gene sequence: CDR1 ENHRY, CDR2 SYGVKD. Trimming took 0 bases from V and 4 from J, leaving 8 bases between them.

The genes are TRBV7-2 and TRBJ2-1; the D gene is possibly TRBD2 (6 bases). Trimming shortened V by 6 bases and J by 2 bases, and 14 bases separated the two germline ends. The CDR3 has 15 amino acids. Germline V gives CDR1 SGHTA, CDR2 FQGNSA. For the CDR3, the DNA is TGTGCCAGCAGAGACCGGGGGACTGCCTACAATGAGCAGTTCTTC. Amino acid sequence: CASRDRGTAYNEQFF.

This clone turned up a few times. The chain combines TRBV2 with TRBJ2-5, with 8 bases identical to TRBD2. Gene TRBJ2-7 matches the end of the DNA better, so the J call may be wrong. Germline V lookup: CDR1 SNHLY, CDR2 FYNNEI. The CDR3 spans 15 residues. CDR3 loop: CASSERSGGTYEQYF. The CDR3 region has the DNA TGTGCCAGCAGTGAACGGTCGGGGGGGACCTACGAGCAGTACTTC.

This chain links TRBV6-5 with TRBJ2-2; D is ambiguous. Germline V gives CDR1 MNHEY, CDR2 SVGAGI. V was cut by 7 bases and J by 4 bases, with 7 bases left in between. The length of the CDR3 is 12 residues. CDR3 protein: CASMRSTGELFF. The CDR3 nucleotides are TGTGCCAGCATGAGATCCACCGGGGAGCTGTTTTTT.

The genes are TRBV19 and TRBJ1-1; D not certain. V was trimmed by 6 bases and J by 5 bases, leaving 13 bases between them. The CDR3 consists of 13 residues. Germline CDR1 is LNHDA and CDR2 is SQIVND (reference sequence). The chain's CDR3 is CASREGAVTEAFF. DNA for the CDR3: TGTGCCAGTAGAGAAGGAGCGGTTACTGAAGCTTTCTTT.

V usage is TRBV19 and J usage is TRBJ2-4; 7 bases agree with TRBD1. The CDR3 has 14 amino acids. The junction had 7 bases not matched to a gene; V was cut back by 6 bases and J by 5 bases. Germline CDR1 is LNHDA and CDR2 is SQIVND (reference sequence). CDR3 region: CASRRQGGQNIQYF. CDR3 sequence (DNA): TGTGCCAGTAGAAGACAGGGTGGGCAAAACATTCAGTACTTC.

Here the CDR3 DNA reads TGCAGCGTGACCCCGGGCTCCTACAATGAGCAGTTCTTC. The encoded protein is CSVTPGSYNEQFF. V usage is TRBV29-1 and J usage is TRBJ2-1; unclear D gene. Between the trimmed V and J ends, which lost 6 bases and 0 bases, there was a span of 9 bases. CDR1 and CDR2 (germline): SQVTM, ANQGSEA. The CDR3 runs 13 residues.

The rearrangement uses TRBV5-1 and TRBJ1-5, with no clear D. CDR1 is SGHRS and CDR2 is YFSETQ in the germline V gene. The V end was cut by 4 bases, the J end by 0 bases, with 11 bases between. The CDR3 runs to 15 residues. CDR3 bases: TGCGCCAGCAGCGTGGCGGGATATAGCAATCAGCCCCAGCATTTT. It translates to CASSVAGYSNQPQHF.

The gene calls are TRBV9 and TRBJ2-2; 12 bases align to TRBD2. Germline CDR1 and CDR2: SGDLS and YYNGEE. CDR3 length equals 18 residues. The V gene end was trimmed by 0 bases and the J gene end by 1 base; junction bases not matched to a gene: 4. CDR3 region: CASSVGGLAGMNTGELFF. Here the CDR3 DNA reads TGTGCCAGCAGCGTAGGCGGACTAGCGGGAATGAACACCGGGGAGCTGTTTTTT.

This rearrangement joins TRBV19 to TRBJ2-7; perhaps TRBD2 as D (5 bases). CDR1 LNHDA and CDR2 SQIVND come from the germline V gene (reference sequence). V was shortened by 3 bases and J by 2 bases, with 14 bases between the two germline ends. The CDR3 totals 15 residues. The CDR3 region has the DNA TGTGCCAGTAGTATGTACGAGGGCGCGACCTACGAGCAGTACTTC. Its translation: CASSMYEGATYEQYF.

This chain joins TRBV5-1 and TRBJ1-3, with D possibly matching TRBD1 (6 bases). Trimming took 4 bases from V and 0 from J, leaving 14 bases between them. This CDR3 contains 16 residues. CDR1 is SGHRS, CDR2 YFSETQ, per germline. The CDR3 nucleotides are TGCGCCAGCAGCGGGGGTCAGGGGCCCTCTGGAAACACCATATATTTT. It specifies CASSGGQGPSGNTIYF.

CDR3 sequence (DNA): TGTGCCAGCAATACGGGACAGGGACTCAATGAGCAGTTCTTC. Encoded protein: CASNTGQGLNEQFF. V gene TRBV5-6 combines with J gene TRBJ2-1; 9 bases agree with TRBD1. CDR1 is SGHDT, CDR2 YYEEEE, per germline. V shed 6 bases and J 6 bases; nucleotides not matched to a gene: 7. CDR3 length: 14 residues.

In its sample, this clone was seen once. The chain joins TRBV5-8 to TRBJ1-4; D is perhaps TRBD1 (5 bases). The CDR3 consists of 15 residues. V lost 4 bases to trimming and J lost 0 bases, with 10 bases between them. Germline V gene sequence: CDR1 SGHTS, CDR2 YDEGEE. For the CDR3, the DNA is TGTGCCAGCAGCCTCGACAGATCAACTAATGAAAAACTGTTTTTT. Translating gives CASSLDRSTNEKLFF.

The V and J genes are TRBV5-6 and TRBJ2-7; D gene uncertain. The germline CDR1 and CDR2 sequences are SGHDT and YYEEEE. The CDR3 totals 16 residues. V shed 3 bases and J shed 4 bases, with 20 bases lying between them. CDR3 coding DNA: TGTGCCAGCAGCTCGGGTACGGAGAACTTTGGTTACGAGCAGTACGTC. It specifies CASSSGTENFGYEQYV.

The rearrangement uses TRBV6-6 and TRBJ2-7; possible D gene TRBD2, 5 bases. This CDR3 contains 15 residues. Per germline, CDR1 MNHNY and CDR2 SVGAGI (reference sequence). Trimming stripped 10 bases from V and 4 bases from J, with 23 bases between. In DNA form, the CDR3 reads TGTGCCACCCGCTCTTACGGGGATGTTTCATACGAGCAGTACTTC. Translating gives CATRSYGDVSYEQYF.

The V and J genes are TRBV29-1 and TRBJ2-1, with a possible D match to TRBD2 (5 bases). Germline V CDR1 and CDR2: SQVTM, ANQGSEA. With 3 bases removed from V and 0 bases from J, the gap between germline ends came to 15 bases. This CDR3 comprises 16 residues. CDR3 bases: TGCAGCGTTGAGGTCCCGGAGGTGGGCTCCTACAATGAGCAGTTCTTC. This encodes CSVEVPEVGSYNEQFF.

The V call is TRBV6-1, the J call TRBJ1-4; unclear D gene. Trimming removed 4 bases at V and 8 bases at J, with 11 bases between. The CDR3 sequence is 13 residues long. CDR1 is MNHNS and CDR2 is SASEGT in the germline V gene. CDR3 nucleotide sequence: TGTGCCAGCAGTGTAGGAACGGAGGAAAAACTGTTTTTT. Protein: CASSVGTEEKLFF.

For the CDR3, the DNA is TGCGCCAGCAGCTTGTTTAGCGGGGGACCGAACACCGGGGAGCTGTTTTTT. Its protein product is CASSLFSGGPNTGELFF. The chain links TRBV5-1 to TRBJ2-2, with TRBD2 identical over 9 bases. Trimming at V came to 1 base and at J to 0 bases, leaving 4 bases not matched to a gene. Germline CDR1 is SGHRS and CDR2 is YFSETQ. The CDR3 extends over 17 amino acids.

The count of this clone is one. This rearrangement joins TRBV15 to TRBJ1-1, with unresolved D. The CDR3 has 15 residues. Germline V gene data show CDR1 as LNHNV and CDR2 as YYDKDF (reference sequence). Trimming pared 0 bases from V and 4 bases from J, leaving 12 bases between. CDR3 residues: CATSREGGSGTEAFF. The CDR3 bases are TGTGCCACCAGCAGAGAGGGAGGCTCGGGCACTGAAGCTTTCTTT.

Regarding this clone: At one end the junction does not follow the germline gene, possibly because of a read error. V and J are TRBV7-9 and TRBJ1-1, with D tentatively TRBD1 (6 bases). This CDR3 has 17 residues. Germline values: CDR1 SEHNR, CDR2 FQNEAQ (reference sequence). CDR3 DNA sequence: TGTTCCAGCAGCCAGGTCGATAGGACAGTCATGAACACTGAAGCTTTCTTT. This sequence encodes CSSSQVDRTVMNTEAFF. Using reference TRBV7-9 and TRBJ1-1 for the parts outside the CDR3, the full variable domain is DTGVSQNPRHKITKRGQNVTFRCDPISEHNRLYWYRQTLGQGPEFLTYFQNEAQLEKSRLLSDRFSAERPKGSFSTLEIQRTEQGDSAMYLCSSSQVDRTVMNTEAFFGQGTRLTVV.

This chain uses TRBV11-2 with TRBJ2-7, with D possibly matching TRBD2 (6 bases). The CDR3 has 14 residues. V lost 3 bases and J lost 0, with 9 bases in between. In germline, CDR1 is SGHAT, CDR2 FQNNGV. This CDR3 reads CASSLEGISYEQYF. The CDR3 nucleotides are TGTGCCAGCAGCTTGGAGGGTATCTCCTACGAGCAGTACTTC. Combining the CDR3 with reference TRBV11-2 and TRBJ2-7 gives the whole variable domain EAGVAQSPRYKIIEKRQSVAFWCNPISGHATLYWYQQILGQGPKLLIQFQNNGVVDDSQLPKDRFSAERLKGVDSTLKIQPAKLEDSAVYLCASSLEGISYEQYFGPGTRLTVT.

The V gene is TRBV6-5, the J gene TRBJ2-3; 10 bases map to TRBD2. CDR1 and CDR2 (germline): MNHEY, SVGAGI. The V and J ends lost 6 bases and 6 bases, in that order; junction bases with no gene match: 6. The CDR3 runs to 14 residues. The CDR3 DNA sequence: TGTGCCAGCAGACAAGCGGGGGGGCCCGATACGCAGTATTTT. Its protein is CASRQAGGPDTQYF.